These 32 T cell receptor beta chains originate from one sample sequenced in a study of cytomegalovirus exposure and HLA in healthy donors (dated by TCRdb to 2016 to 2017). The library was built by means of the immunoSEQ multiplex PCR assay. For the multiplex PCR, a mixture combining 60 forward primers for TCR Vbeta segments and 13 reverse primers for TCR Jbeta segments was used. TCRdb stores this immuneACCESS table with in-frame sequences only. Part of the clones is absent; in the studies checked, under half of the shortfall reflects unresolved V genes, and no reason is known for the rest. In all, the sample holds 200,000 to 250,000 clones, and 65% to 80% of those were seen once. The leading ten clones occupy around 0.2% of the sample. The sample was PBMCs. The receptors were sampled from a girl aged 2 to 9 in good health and CMV-seronegative.

The chain has TRBV5-4 and TRBJ2-1, with 8 bases fitting TRBD2. V gave up 5 bases and J gave up 5 bases; unmatched junction bases: 9. This CDR3 region has 15 residues. Germline-derived CDR1 and CDR2 are SGHNT and YYREEE (reference sequence). The CDR3 loop reads CASSLTSGGDNEQFF. Written as DNA, the CDR3 is TGTGCCAGCAGTCTAACTAGCGGAGGGGACAATGAGCAGTTCTTC.

The chain recombines TRBV5-1 with TRBJ2-7, with 10 bases aligning to TRBD1. CDR1 and CDR2 (germline): SGHRS, YFSETQ. Germline trimming cut 4 bases from V and 5 bases from J; bases unmatched to any gene: 9. The CDR3 extends over 15 amino acids. The CDR3 sequence is CASSRGTGAVDEQYF. As DNA, the CDR3 is TGCGCCAGCAGCCGGGGGACAGGGGCTGTAGACGAGCAGTACTTC.

The chain recombines TRBV11-2 with TRBJ2-2; no reliable D call. Between the trimmed V and J ends, which lost 2 bases and 5 bases, there was a span of 3 bases. This CDR3 contains 12 residues. Germline CDR1 SGHAT, CDR2 FQNNGV. DNA of the CDR3: TGTGCCAGCAGCTTATCGACCGGGGAGCTGTTTTTT. Translating it yields CASSLSTGELFF.

The J gene is TRBJ1-6, the V gene TRBV7-2, with TRBD1 as a possible D gene (5 bases). From germline, CDR1 is SGHTA and CDR2 FQGNSA. Between the trimmed V and J ends, which lost 2 bases and 7 bases, there was a span of 12 bases. The CDR3 runs to 15 residues. CDR3 sequence (DNA): TGTGCCAGCAGCTTATACGTCAGGGCCAATTCACCCCTCCACTTT. Translation: CASSLYVRANSPLHF.

CDR3: CASSLSARVAYNEQFF. The CDR3 DNA sequence: TGCGCCAGCAGCTTGTCTGCGAGGGTCGCCTACAATGAGCAGTTCTTC. This chain joins TRBV5-1 and TRBJ2-1; TRBD2 might be the D (5 bases). The V gene's germline CDR1 is SGHRS and CDR2 YFSETQ. Deletions cut 1 base from V and 2 bases from J, with 13 bases between. The CDR3 consists of 16 residues.

The chain employs TRBV19 and TRBJ2-7; 7 bases match TRBD1. Germline V gene sequence: CDR1 LNHDA, CDR2 SQIVND (reference sequence). CDR3 length equals 15 residues. V was pared by 3 bases and J by 4 bases, with 9 bases of the junction left unmatched. CDR3 region: CASSILDRARYEQYF. The CDR3 coding sequence is TGTGCCAGTAGTATCCTAGACAGGGCCAGGTACGAGCAGTACTTC.

This clone occurred a few times. The chain couples TRBV2 to TRBJ2-1; tentatively, D is TRBD1 (6 bases). The germline V and J ends were trimmed by 4 bases and 1 base, with 11 bases remaining between them. CDR1 is SNHLY, CDR2 FYNNEI, per germline. The CDR3 consists of 15 residues. Written as DNA, the CDR3 is TGTGCCAGCAGTGCGCAGGGGCTGTCCTACAATGAGCAGTTCTTC. Protein product: CASSAQGLSYNEQFF.

The chain couples TRBV13 to TRBJ1-1; no clear D gene. Germline V gene data show CDR1 as PRHDT and CDR2 as FYEKMQ (reference sequence). Trimming took 3 bases from V and 1 from J, leaving 9 bases between them. The CDR3 loop spans 14 amino acids. The CDR3 sequence is CASSFTHANTEAFF. For the CDR3, the DNA is TGTGCCAGCAGCTTCACACACGCGAACACTGAAGCTTTCTTT.

V usage is TRBV18 and J usage is TRBJ2-5; unclear D gene. CDR1 is KGHSH, CDR2 LQKENI, per germline. The CDR3 is 12 amino acids. The V and J ends lost 5 bases and 2 bases respectively, with 6 bases between them. The CDR3 reads CASSKLQETQYF. The CDR3 bases are TGTGCCAGCTCAAAACTTCAAGAGACCCAGTACTTC.

This clone has only a few counts. The rearrangement links TRBV27 to TRBJ1-2, with D unclear. The CDR3 is 13 residues long. With 2 bases removed from V and 8 bases from J, the gap between germline ends came to 12 bases. CDR1 and CDR2 (germline): MNHEY, SMNVEV (reference sequence). CDR3 residues: CASSLRSEEGYTF. In DNA, the CDR3 is TGTGCCAGCAGTTTACGGTCCGAGGAGGGCTACACCTTC.

The chain links TRBV5-1 to TRBJ1-1, with TRBD1 identical over 8 bases. Per the germline V gene, CDR1 is SGHRS and CDR2 is YFSETQ. CDR3 length equals 16 residues. Trimming cost V 4 bases and J 3 bases; bases outside gene matches: 11. CDR3 bases: TGCGCCAGCAGCGGAACAACAGGGGGTATCGACACTGAAGCTTTCTTT. It specifies CASSGTTGGIDTEAFF.

The chain combines TRBV7-3 with TRBJ2-5, with 7 bases lining up with TRBD1. Germline V CDR1 and CDR2: SGHTA, FQGTGA. The CDR3 has 16 amino acids. Trimming at V came to 3 bases and at J to 0 bases, leaving 7 bases not matched to a gene. Here the CDR3 DNA reads TGTGCCAGCAGCTTGAGAGGGGGCGCGTACCAAGAGACCCAGTACTTC. It encodes CASSLRGGAYQETQYF.

The chain uses TRBV5-1 and TRBJ2-1, with D possibly being TRBD2 (6 bases). This CDR3 is built from 14 residues. Deletions cut 9 bases from V and 7 bases from J, with 20 bases between. Per the germline V gene, CDR1 is SGHRS and CDR2 is YFSETQ. The CDR3 region is CATTRYPGPNEQFF. Here the CDR3 DNA reads TGCGCCACGACTAGGTATCCGGGGCCGAATGAGCAGTTCTTC.

The rearrangement uses TRBV6-6 and TRBJ2-5; 9 bases match TRBD2. Trimming took 2 bases from V and 5 from J; bases not matched to a gene: 9. CDR3 length equals 16 residues. Germline V CDR1 and CDR2: MNHNY, SVGAGI (reference sequence). The CDR3 nucleotides are TGTGCCAGCAGTTACACCGGGGGACTAGCTCTGGAGACCCAGTACTTC. Translating gives CASSYTGGLALETQYF.

The chain has TRBV11-2 and TRBJ2-6, with D possibly being TRBD2 (6 bases). The CDR3 is 13 residues long. Trimming shortened V by 7 bases and J by 13 bases, and 17 bases separated the two germline ends. Germline V gene data show CDR1 as SGHAT and CDR2 as FQNNGV. The CDR3 bases are TGTGCCAGCACCGGGCCCTCGCGGGGAGTCCTGACTTTC. Translated: CASTGPSRGVLTF.

The DNA for the CDR3 is TGTGCTAGTGGTTTTGGGGGACAGGGGACCACAGATACGCAGTATTTT. Its translation: CASGFGGQGTTDTQYF. The V call is TRBV12-5, the J call TRBJ2-3; 10 bases match TRBD1. The germline V gene encodes CDR1 LGHNT and CDR2 FRNRAP. V shed 3 bases, J shed 2 bases, and the junction held 5 bases outside the gene matches. The length of the CDR3 is 16 residues. Based on the CDR3 plus reference TRBV12-5 and TRBJ2-3, the full variable domain is DARVTQTPRHKVTEMGQEVTMRCQPILGHNTVFWYRQTMMQGLELLAYFRNRAPLDDSGMPKDRFSAEMPDATLATLKIQPSEPRDSAVYFCASGFGGQGTTDTQYFGPGTRLTVL.

The chain combines TRBV4-1 with TRBJ1-1; 11 bases agree with TRBD1. CDR1 and CDR2 from the germline V gene are MGHRA and YSYEKL. This CDR3 is built from 13 residues. J lost 9 bases, V lost 5 bases, and 5 bases had no gene match. In DNA, the CDR3 is TGCGCCAGCAGCGGGGACAGGGGGGGAAAAGCTTTCTTT. Residues: CASSGDRGGKAFF.

This sequence joins TRBV7-8 and TRBJ1-3, with 11 nucleotides matching TRBD1. CDR1 SGHVS and CDR2 FQNEAQ come from the germline V gene. V lost 2 bases and J lost 2; bases outside the gene matches: 2. CDR3 size: 16 residues. The CDR3 DNA reads TGTGCCAGCAGCTTATGGGGACAGGGGGCTGGAAACACCATATATTTT. Protein: CASSLWGQGAGNTIYF.

V gene TRBV19 combines with J gene TRBJ1-5, with TRBD1 identical over 7 bases. The CDR3 loop spans 13 amino acids. Germline V gene sequence: CDR1 LNHDA, CDR2 SQIVND (reference sequence). With 4 bases clipped from V and 4 bases from J, the junction kept 1 base outside the gene matches. This chain's CDR3 is CASSNRGNQPQHF. The CDR3 DNA is TGTGCCAGTAGTAACAGGGGAAATCAGCCCCAGCATTTT.

The gene calls are TRBV13 and TRBJ2-3; D might be TRBD2 (5 bases). CDR1 is PRHDT, CDR2 FYEKMQ, per germline (reference sequence). The V gene lost 5 bases and the J gene lost 1 base, with 10 bases spanning the gap. The CDR3 totals 14 residues. CDR3 protein: CASSMTGGTDTQYF. Here the CDR3 DNA reads TGTGCCAGCAGCATGACCGGGGGCACAGATACGCAGTATTTT.

This sequence joins TRBV7-9 and TRBJ1-2; D ambiguous. The CDR3 runs 15 residues. Trimming left V 1 base short and J 0 bases short, with 9 bases between. Germline CDR1 SEHNR, CDR2 FQNEAQ (reference sequence). CDR3 DNA: TGTGCCAGCAGCTTAGAACGGACTTCTAACTATGGCTACACCTTC. As protein: CASSLERTSNYGYTF. Drawing the rest from reference TRBV7-9 and TRBJ1-2, the complete variable domain is DTGVSQNPRHKITKRGQNVTFRCDPISEHNRLYWYRQTLGQGPEFLTYFQNEAQLEKSRLLSDRFSAERPKGSFSTLEIQRTEQGDSAMYLCASSLERTSNYGYTFGSGTRLTVV.

The V and J genes are TRBV30 and TRBJ2-1, with TRBD1 matching over 7 bases. The germline CDR1 and CDR2 sequences are GTSNPN and SVGIG (reference sequence). Germline trimming cut 1 base from V and 2 bases from J; bases unmatched to any gene: 5. This CDR3 spans 15 amino acids. For the CDR3, the DNA is TGTGCCTGGAGTGCAACAGGGGTACCCTACAATGAGCAGTTCTTC. Its protein product is CAWSATGVPYNEQFF.

The chain combines TRBV19 with TRBJ1-1; tentatively, D is TRBD1 (5 bases). Germline CDR1 is LNHDA and CDR2 is SQIVND (reference sequence). CDR3 length equals 14 residues. Trimming removed 4 bases at V and 1 base at J, with 10 bases between. The CDR3 is CASSNRPENTEAFF. CDR3 DNA sequence: TGTGCCAGTAGTAACAGGCCCGAGAACACTGAAGCTTTCTTT.

CDR3 protein: CASSSGTFSSYEQYF. The CDR3 DNA reads as TGTGCCAGCAGCTCCGGGACTTTCAGCTCCTACGAGCAGTACTTC. The chain has TRBV7-8 and TRBJ2-7; the D gene is possibly TRBD2 (6 bases). The CDR3 spans 15 residues. The germline CDR1 and CDR2 sequences are SGHVS and FQNEAQ. V lost 4 bases and J 0 bases, leaving 13 bases between the germline ends.

The V gene is TRBV4-1, the J gene TRBJ2-1, with 9 nucleotides matching TRBD2. J lost 2 bases, V lost 1 base, and 3 bases had no gene match. The CDR3 runs to 16 residues. Germline CDR1 is MGHRA and CDR2 is YSYEKL. The CDR3 DNA sequence: TGCGCCAGCAGCCAAGTTACTAGCGGGCCCTACAATGAGCAGTTCTTC. Translation gives CASSQVTSGPYNEQFF.

This clone showed up just a few times. The chain links TRBV6-1 to TRBJ2-7, with D tentatively TRBD2 (6 bases). Germline CDR1 MNHNS, CDR2 SASEGT. The CDR3 has 12 amino acids. Trimming cost V 8 bases and J 0 bases, with 8 bases left between them. CDR3 coding DNA: TGTGCCAGCGGGGGGTTCTCCTACGAGCAGTACTTC. Its translation: CASGGFSYEQYF.

The chain uses TRBV27 and TRBJ2-5; 7 nucleotides agree with TRBD1. The J call may be incorrect, as the DNA end agrees better with TRBJ2-7. Germline V CDR1 and CDR2: MNHEY, SMNVEV (reference sequence). This CDR3 contains 16 residues. CDR3 sequence: CASTTTGTDVSYEQYF. In nucleotides, the CDR3 is TGTGCCAGCACTACCACCGGGACAGACGTCTCCTACGAGCAGTACTTC.

The sample holds one count of this clone. The chain carries TRBV5-6 and TRBJ1-2; no definite D call. Germline V lookup: CDR1 SGHDT, CDR2 YYEEEE. The CDR3 spans 13 residues. The V gene lost 4 bases and the J gene lost 2 bases, with 9 bases spanning the gap. The CDR3 region is CASSARGNYGYTF. For the CDR3, the DNA is TGTGCCAGCAGCGCACGGGGAAACTATGGCTACACCTTC.

This clone has a single count. The chain employs TRBV28 and TRBJ2-7; D might be TRBD2 (6 bases). CDR1 is MDHEN, CDR2 SYDVKM, per germline. V was shortened by 7 bases and J by 0 bases, with 7 bases between the two germline ends. This CDR3 contains 12 residues. In nucleotides, the CDR3 is TGTGCCAGCAAGGAGGGCTCCTACGAGCAGTACTTC. Translated: CASKEGSYEQYF.

The rearrangement joins TRBV9 to TRBJ2-2; TRBD1 matches at 8 bases. Germline trimming cut 4 bases from V and 5 bases from J; bases unmatched to any gene: 4. The CDR3 covers 14 residues. Germline-derived CDR1 and CDR2 are SGDLS and YYNGEE. CDR3 sequence: CASSIQGETGELFF. Here the CDR3 DNA reads TGTGCCAGCAGCATACAGGGGGAGACCGGGGAGCTGTTTTTT. The full variable domain, with the rest looked up from reference TRBV9 and TRBJ2-2, is DSGVTQTPKHLITATGQRVTLRCSPRSGDLSVYWYQQSLDQGLQFLIQYYNGEERAKGNILERFSAQQFPDLHSELNLSSLELGDSALYFCASSIQGETGELFFGEGSRLTVL.

The chain recombines TRBV29-1 with TRBJ2-3; TRBD2 agrees at 8 bases. Germline-derived CDR1 and CDR2 are SQVTM and ANQGSEA. V dropped 6 bases and J dropped 4; count of bases not matched to a gene: 12. This CDR3 has 15 amino acids. This CDR3 reads CSVESGSLVPDTQYF. The CDR3 DNA reads as TGCAGCGTAGAAAGCGGGAGCCTGGTCCCAGATACGCAGTATTTT.

This clone appeared once. J is TRBJ1-2 and V is TRBV6-5, with a weak D call TRBD1 (6 bases). The ends were cut back, 7 bases at V and 8 bases at J, with 17 bases in the middle. CDR1 is MNHEY and CDR2 is SVGAGI in the germline V gene. This CDR3 contains 13 residues. In DNA form, the CDR3 reads TGTGCCAGCACCAGAGGGGGGGGTGGAGGCTACACCTTC. Protein product: CASTRGGGGGYTF.